These 17 T cell receptor beta chains originate from one sample sequenced in a study of T cell responses to AZD1222 COVID-19 vaccine. Clones were sequenced by immunoSEQ multiplex PCR, and TCRdb holds only the in-frame ones, with some missing. This table holds 20,000 or so clones, roughly 80% found once. Here the sequenced sample was peripheral blood, taken 28 days after the second AZD1222 dose. The receptors originated from an adult who received the AZD1222 COVID-19 vaccine.

The rearrangement joins TRBV19 to TRBJ2-7; D is perhaps TRBD2 (6 bases). The germline gives CDR1 LNHDA, CDR2 SQIVND (reference sequence). Trimming removed 7 bases from V and 0 bases from J, with 16 bases in between. The CDR3 is made up of 15 amino acids. The CDR3 DNA sequence: TGTGCCAGTAATGGGGACTCACCTAGCTCCTACGAGCAGTACTTC. This translates into CASNGDSPSSYEQYF.

CDR3 coding DNA: TGCGCCAGCAGCCAGGGACGACAGGGGACGCGGCAGTACTTC. As protein: CASSQGRQGTRQYF. The chain links TRBV4-1 to TRBJ2-7; 8 bases agree with TRBD1. CDR1 MGHRA and CDR2 YSYEKL come from the germline V gene. The CDR3 is 14 residues long. The V gene end was trimmed by 3 bases and the J gene end by 9 bases; junction bases not matched to a gene: 10.

In regard to this clone: Other DNA sequences from this sample encode an identical CDR3 as well. The chain employs TRBV14 and TRBJ1-5; no reliable D call. The CDR3 has 13 amino acids. Trimming shortened V by 3 bases and J by 4 bases, and 7 bases separated the two germline ends. Germline loops: CDR1 SGHDN, CDR2 FVKESK. The DNA of the CDR3 is TGTGCCAGCAGCCAGGGGTTAAATCAGCCCCAGCATTTT. It codes for CASSQGLNQPQHF.

The chain links TRBV14 to TRBJ1-1; D unclear. V lost 0 bases and J lost 3, with 17 bases in between. The CDR3 totals 17 residues. CDR1 is SGHDN, CDR2 FVKESK, per germline. The CDR3 reads CASSQDIPPVGHTEAFF. In nucleotides, the CDR3 is TGTGCCAGCAGCCAAGATATCCCCCCCGTTGGACACACTGAAGCTTTCTTT. The whole variable domain, remainder taken from reference TRBV14 and TRBJ1-1, is EAGVTQFPSHSVIEKGQTVTLRCDPISGHDNLYWYRRVMGKEIKFLLHFVKESKQDESGMPNNRFLAERTGGTYSTLKVQPAELEDSGVYFCASSQDIPPVGHTEAFFGQGTRLTVV.

The CDR3 DNA reads as TGTGCCAGCAGCACTACCTACGAGCAGTACTTC. This codes for CASSTTYEQYF. The V call is TRBV7-2, the J call TRBJ2-7; D is undetermined. Trimming took off 5 bases at V and 2 bases at J, with 4 bases between the two ends. Germline assignment: CDR1 SGHTA and CDR2 FQGNSA. The CDR3 consists of 11 residues.

This rearrangement joins TRBV5-1 to TRBJ1-6; TRBD1 might be the D (5 bases). Germline V CDR1 and CDR2: SGHRS, YFSETQ. This CDR3 region has 14 residues. Trimming shortened V by 0 bases and J by 6 bases, and 7 bases separated the two germline ends. CDR3 nucleotides: TGCGCCAGCAGCTTGGGGGGACTTAATTCACCCCTCCACTTT. Translation: CASSLGGLNSPLHF.

V gene TRBV9 combines with J gene TRBJ2-7; 9 nucleotides match TRBD1. J gave up 5 bases and V 0 bases, and 6 bases lay outside the gene matches. Germline CDR1 reads SGDLS; CDR2 reads YYNGEE. The CDR3 length is 15 residues. The CDR3, as DNA: TGTGCCAGCAGCGTAGGAAAGGGACAGGGCCACGAGCAGTACTTC. It is translated as CASSVGKGQGHEQYF.

The J gene is TRBJ2-3, the V gene TRBV6-5; maybe TRBD2 (6 bases). CDR1 is MNHEY, CDR2 SVGAGI, per germline. Trimming left V 6 bases short and J 2 bases short, with 15 bases between. The CDR3 has 15 amino acids. CDR3 amino acids: CASRRSGVFTDTQYF. The CDR3 DNA is TGTGCCAGCAGGCGGTCGGGGGTGTTCACAGATACGCAGTATTTT.

There are a few counts of this clone. The chain couples TRBV19 to TRBJ1-4, with 7 nucleotides matching TRBD1. This CDR3 comprises 15 residues. The germline CDR1 and CDR2 sequences are LNHDA and SQIVND (reference sequence). The V segment lost 5 bases and the J segment 5 bases; nucleotides outside the gene matches: 8. Here the CDR3 reads CASSVRGALNEKLFF. CDR3 nucleotides: TGTGCCAGTAGTGTCAGGGGGGCCTTGAATGAAAAACTGTTTTTT.

The rearrangement uses TRBV6-4 and TRBJ2-1; 7 nucleotides line up with TRBD2. V dropped 5 bases and J dropped 4; count of bases not matched to a gene: 2. This CDR3 region has 13 residues. The V gene's germline CDR1 is MRHNA and CDR2 SNTAGT. For the CDR3, the DNA is TGTGCCAGCAGTCTAGCGGAGTACAATGAGCAGTTCTTC. Its translation: CASSLAEYNEQFF.

This clone was picked up one time. V gene TRBV6-2 or TRBV6-3 combines with J gene TRBJ2-5; TRBD1 matches 8 bases. In germline, CDR1 is MNHEY, CDR2 SVGEGT. CDR3 length: 16 amino acids. The junction had 13 bases not matched to a gene; V was cut back by 5 bases and J by 5 bases. CDR3 protein: CASSHPGGPARETQYF. The DNA for the CDR3 is TGTGCCAGCAGTCACCCAGGGGGCCCCGCTAGGGAGACCCAGTACTTC.

This chain joins TRBV2 and TRBJ1-2; 9 bases line up with TRBD1. The CDR3 length is 14 residues. The trim removed 6 bases at V and 8 bases at J, leaving 10 bases unmatched. Per the germline V gene, CDR1 is SNHLY and CDR2 is FYNNEI. CDR3 amino acids: CASRNPGQGEGYTF. The CDR3 DNA reads as TGTGCCAGCAGGAATCCGGGACAGGGTGAAGGCTACACCTTC.

This chain links TRBV19 with TRBJ1-2; D is uncertain. The ends were cut back, 7 bases at V and 3 bases at J, with 18 bases in the middle. Germline assignment: CDR1 LNHDA and CDR2 SQIVND (reference sequence). This CDR3 spans 15 amino acids. The CDR3 region is CASNSFKTPDYGYTF. Written as DNA, the CDR3 is TGTGCCAGTAACTCATTTAAGACACCGGACTATGGCTACACCTTC.

This chain connects TRBV5-5 to TRBJ2-2; D gene uncertain. Germline V gene lookup returns CDR1 SGHKS and CDR2 YYEKEE (reference sequence). V was clipped by 2 bases and J by 0 bases, with 5 bases between them. CDR3 length: 14 amino acids. The CDR3 DNA follows: TGTGCCAGCAGCTTCGATCCGAACACCGGGGAGCTGTTTTTT. It translates to CASSFDPNTGELFF.

The chain carries TRBV11-2 and TRBJ1-2; no clear D. This CDR3 has 17 amino acids. Trimming removed 1 base at V and 0 bases at J, with 15 bases between. CDR1 SGHAT and CDR2 FQNNGV come from the germline V gene. The CDR3 bases are TGTGCCAGCAGCTTAGGGTTGTGGAACAGTACTAACTATGGCTACACCTTC. Its translation: CASSLGLWNSTNYGYTF.

The chain employs TRBV19 and TRBJ2-3; D uncertain. CDR1 and CDR2 (germline): LNHDA, SQIVND (reference sequence). This CDR3 has 15 residues. Trimming removed 0 bases at V and 0 bases at J, with 7 bases between. The CDR3 loop reads CASSIDPGSTDTQYF. CDR3 in DNA: TGTGCCAGTAGTATAGATCCAGGCAGCACAGATACGCAGTATTTT.

This clone was counted once. The gene calls are TRBV6-5 and TRBJ2-7; 8 bases fit TRBD1. This CDR3 spans 16 amino acids. From germline, CDR1 is MNHEY and CDR2 SVGAGI. V was pared by 4 bases and J by 5 bases, with 13 bases of the junction left unmatched. CDR3 sequence: CASSSTRGQAIHEQYF. The CDR3 DNA sequence: TGTGCCAGCAGTTCCACCCGGGGACAGGCTATCCACGAGCAGTACTTC.